This entry lists 13 T cell receptor beta chains sequenced from one sample in a study of CD8 T cells in Susac syndrome (dated by TCRdb to the late 2010s). Library prep was done by the immunoSEQ multiplex PCR assay. RNA was extracted with the RNeasy kit and 0.5 to 1 ug was reverse transcribed using random hexamers. TCRdb reanalyzed the raw reads on its own, using fastp at Q25 for trimming and MiXCR for clone calling, and kept in-frame beta chains. Under each unique CDR3 protein, matching rows form one entry showing the most common genes and DNA. Here the sample has around 160,000 distinct CDR3 sequences; around 94% occur a single time. The ten biggest clones cover under 0.15% of the sample. The sample comprised CD4+ T cells from PBMCs. The receptors shown here come from a human donor in good health.

The V and J genes are TRBV7-2 and TRBJ1-5; D ambiguous. Between the trimmed V and J ends, which lost 2 bases and 8 bases, there was a span of 10 bases. There are 13 residues in the CDR3. In germline, CDR1 is SGHTA, CDR2 FQGNSA. The CDR3 loop is CASSLTSREPQHF. Here the CDR3 DNA reads TGTGCCAGCAGCTTAACGTCCCGGGAGCCCCAGCATTTT.

The chain links TRBV25-1 to TRBJ1-6; 8 positions match TRBD1. V shed 10 bases, J shed 13 bases, and the junction held 9 bases outside the gene matches. Germline assignment: CDR1 MGHDK and CDR2 SYGVNS. This CDR3 has 12 amino acids. The CDR3 protein is CATGTGTSPLHF. The DNA for the CDR3 is TGTGCCACCGGGACAGGCACTTCGCCCCTCCACTTT.

This chain joins TRBV5-1 and TRBJ2-5; 7 bases are shared with TRBD1. The V gene's germline CDR1 is SGHRS and CDR2 YFSETQ. The CDR3 is made up of 16 amino acids. J gave up 1 base and V 0 bases, and 6 bases lay outside the gene matches. The CDR3 here is CASSLGPAGGQETQYF. The CDR3 nucleotides read TGCGCCAGCAGCTTGGGACCGGCAGGGGGCCAAGAGACCCAGTACTTC.

In DNA, the CDR3 is TGTGCCAGCAGCGCCGGCGGGGACAACTCCTACGAGCAGTACTTC. It specifies CASSAGGDNSYEQYF. The rearrangement joins TRBV9 to TRBJ2-7, with D possibly called TRBD1 or TRBD2 (6 bases each). Trimming cost V 3 bases and J 0 bases, with 13 bases left between them. The CDR3 is made up of 15 amino acids. Germline CDR1 is SGDLS and CDR2 is YYNGEE.

V gene TRBV19 combines with J gene TRBJ1-2; no definite D call. This CDR3 is 10 amino acids long. Germline CDR1 reads LNHDA; CDR2 reads SQIVND (reference sequence). V lost 8 bases to trimming and J lost 7 bases, with 8 bases between them. The CDR3 DNA reads as TGTGCCAGTGGGAAGGCTGGCTACACCTTC. Translating gives CASGKAGYTF. The whole variable domain, remainder taken from reference TRBV19 and TRBJ1-2, is DGGITQSPKYLFRKEGQNVTLSCEQNLNHDAMYWYRQDPGQGLRLIYYSQIVNDFQKGDIAEGYSVSREKKESFPLTVTSAQKNPTAFYLCASGKAGYTFGSGTRLTVV.

The J gene is TRBJ2-5, the V gene TRBV29-1; the D is unclear. Looked up from germline, CDR1 is SQVTM and CDR2 is ANQGSEA. Deletions cut 6 bases from V and 7 bases from J, with 12 bases between. This CDR3 has 11 amino acids. CDR3 protein: CSVLVVGTQYF. DNA of the CDR3: TGCAGCGTCTTGGTGGTGGGGACCCAGTACTTC.

The chain links TRBV29-1 to TRBJ1-4, with a tentative D call TRBD1 (6 bases). Trimming took 7 bases from V and 8 from J, leaving 17 bases between them. CDR3 length equals 13 residues. Germline-derived CDR1 and CDR2 are SQVTM and ANQGSEA. The CDR3 region has the DNA TGCAGCGCACAGGGATCTATAGGCGAAAAACTGTTTTTT. Protein sequence: CSAQGSIGEKLFF.

This clonotype was observed once. Here the CDR3 DNA reads TGTGCCAGCAGCACAACTCTGGGGGGCGGGGAGCTGTTTTTT. Translation gives CASSTTLGGGELFF. This sequence joins TRBV7-3 and TRBJ2-2; D might be TRBD2 (6 bases). In germline, CDR1 is SGHTA, CDR2 FQGTGA. V dropped 5 bases and J dropped 7 bases, with 14 bases sitting between them. The CDR3 spans 14 residues.

J is TRBJ1-1 and V is TRBV28; D gene uncertain. Trimming took 3 bases from V and 3 from J, leaving 14 bases between them. Germline-derived CDR1 and CDR2 are MDHEN and SYDVKM. This CDR3 contains 15 residues. The chain's CDR3 is CASSFPPYRDTEAFF. The CDR3, as DNA: TGTGCCAGCAGTTTTCCTCCTTACCGGGACACTGAAGCTTTCTTT.

V is TRBV5-1 and J is TRBJ2-7; 7 bases fit TRBD1. CDR1 and CDR2 (germline): SGHRS, YFSETQ. CDR3 length: 15 amino acids. V was pared by 5 bases and J by 2 bases, with 10 bases of the junction left unmatched. The CDR3 region is CASRGETGSPYEQYF. The CDR3, as DNA: TGCGCCAGCAGGGGCGAGACAGGGAGCCCCTACGAGCAGTACTTC.

In its sample, this clonotype was seen a few times. The V and J genes are TRBV5-4 and TRBJ2-3, with D possibly matching TRBD2 (5 bases). The CDR3 totals 13 residues. Germline CDR1 and CDR2: SGHNT and YYREEE (reference sequence). Deletions cut 5 bases from V and 2 bases from J, with 9 bases between. This CDR3 reads CASSSDSTDTQYF. As DNA, the CDR3 is TGTGCCAGCAGTAGCGATTCCACAGATACGCAGTATTTT.

In its sample, this clonotype was seen once. The J gene is TRBJ2-1, the V gene TRBV4-3, with TRBD2 identical over 11 bases. Germline CDR1 LGHNA, CDR2 YSLEER. V lost 0 bases and J lost 10; bases outside the gene matches: 11. This CDR3 contains 17 residues. The CDR3 DNA reads as TGCGCCAGCAGCCAAGATCTGGCAAGTAGACTAGCGGGGGAGCAGTTCTTC. As protein: CASSQDLASRLAGEQFF.

The chain uses TRBV9 and TRBJ2-3, with D possibly TRBD2 on 5 matching bases. V lost 0 bases and J lost 4, with 12 bases in between. Germline V gene sequence: CDR1 SGDLS, CDR2 YYNGEE. The CDR3 length is 15 residues. The CDR3 spells CASSVGLAVPDTQYF. In DNA form, the CDR3 reads TGTGCCAGCAGCGTAGGGCTAGCCGTTCCAGATACGCAGTATTTT. The full variable domain, with the rest looked up from reference TRBV9 and TRBJ2-3, is DSGVTQTPKHLITATGQRVTLRCSPRSGDLSVYWYQQSLDQGLQFLIQYYNGEERAKGNILERFSAQQFPDLHSELNLSSLELGDSALYFCASSVGLAVPDTQYFGPGTRLTVL.